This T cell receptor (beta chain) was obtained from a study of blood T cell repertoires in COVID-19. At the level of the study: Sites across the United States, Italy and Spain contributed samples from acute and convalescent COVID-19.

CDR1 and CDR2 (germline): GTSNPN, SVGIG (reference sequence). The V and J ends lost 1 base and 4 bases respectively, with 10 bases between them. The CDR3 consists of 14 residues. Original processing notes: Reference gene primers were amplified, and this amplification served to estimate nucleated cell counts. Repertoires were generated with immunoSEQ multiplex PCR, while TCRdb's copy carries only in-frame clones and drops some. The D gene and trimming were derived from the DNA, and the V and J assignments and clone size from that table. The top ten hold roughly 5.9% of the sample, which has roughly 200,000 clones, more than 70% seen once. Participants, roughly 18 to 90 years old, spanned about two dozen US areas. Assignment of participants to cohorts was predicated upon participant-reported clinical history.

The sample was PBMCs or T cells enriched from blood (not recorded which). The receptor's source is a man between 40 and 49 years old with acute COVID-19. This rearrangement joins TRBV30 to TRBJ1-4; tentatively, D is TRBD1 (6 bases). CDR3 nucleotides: TGTGCCTGGAGTGACACAGGGAATAATGAAAAACTGTTTTTT. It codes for CAWSDTGNNEKLFF.